There are a few counts of the clone carrying this TCR beta chain. Its specificity is not known. This specimen comes from a study of glioma-infiltrating T cells after dendritic cell vaccination. General observations from the study: Higher TCR clonality did not directly relate to longer survival. Complete blood and tumor specimen sets were limited to few patients.

Only patients with spare fresh-frozen tumor and over two years of follow-up were included. Isocitrate dehydrogenase mutation was absent in all glioblastoma patients. Produced via immunoSEQ multiplex PCR; TCRdb's table is partial and in-frame only. The sample holds about 82,000 clones; around 90% are singletons and the top ten take 3.2%. Between the trimmed V and J ends, which lost 1 base and 2 bases, there was a span of 10 bases. The CDR3 is 15 amino acids. Germline lookup yields CDR1 SNHLY and CDR2 FYNNEI. The receptor was derived from a human donor with glioblastoma. The chain carries TRBV2 and TRBJ2-3; perhaps TRBD1 as D (6 bases). The sequences come from blood, collected before dendritic cell vaccination. CDR3 region: CASSEDGTSTDTQYF. The CDR3 nucleotides are TGTGCCAGCAGTGAAGACGGGACATCCACAGATACGCAGTATTTT.